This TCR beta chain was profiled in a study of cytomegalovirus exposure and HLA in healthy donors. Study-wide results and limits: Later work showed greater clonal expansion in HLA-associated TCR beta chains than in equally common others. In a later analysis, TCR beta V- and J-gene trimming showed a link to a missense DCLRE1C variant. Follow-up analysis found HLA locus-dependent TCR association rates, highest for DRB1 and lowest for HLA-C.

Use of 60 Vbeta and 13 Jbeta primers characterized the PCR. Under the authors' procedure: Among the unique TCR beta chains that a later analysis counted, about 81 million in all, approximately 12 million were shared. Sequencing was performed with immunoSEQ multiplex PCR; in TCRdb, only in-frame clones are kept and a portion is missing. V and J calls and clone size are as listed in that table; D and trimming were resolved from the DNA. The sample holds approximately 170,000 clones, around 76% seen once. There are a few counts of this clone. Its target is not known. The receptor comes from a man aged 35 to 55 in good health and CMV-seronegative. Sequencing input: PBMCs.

The CDR3 nucleotides are TGTGCCAGCAGCTCTCAGGGATACACTGAAGCTTTCTTT. It encodes CASSSQGYTEAFF. This chain uses TRBV7-9 with TRBJ1-1, with D tentatively TRBD1 (5 bases). The CDR3 length is 13 residues. Trimming removed 4 bases at V and 3 bases at J, with 9 bases between. Looked up from germline, CDR1 is SEHNR and CDR2 is FQNEAQ (reference sequence).